The 27 T cell receptor beta chains reported below all come from one sample, sequenced in a study of lymphopenia after photon versus proton radiotherapy. Only in-frame clones appear in the TCRdb table, and some are missing; sequencing was by immunoSEQ multiplex PCR. The table has fewer than 70,000 clones, around 87% seen once. The sequenced sample was peripheral blood, obtained from a patient treated with proton-based radiotherapy. These receptors all stem from a man aged 80 or over with esophageal cancer.

The chain has TRBV9 and TRBJ2-2; unclear D gene. CDR3 length: 13 amino acids. The germline V gene has CDR1 SGDLS and CDR2 YYNGEE. V shed 3 bases and J shed 4 bases, with 7 bases lying between them. CDR3 DNA sequence: TGTGCCAGCAGCGCGGGTGGCACCGGGGAGCTGTTTTTT. Its protein product is CASSAGGTGELFF.

The J gene is TRBJ1-6, the V gene TRBV6-5; D gene ambiguous. CDR3 length equals 13 residues. Trimming shortened V by 2 bases and J by 7 bases, and 6 bases separated the two germline ends. Germline V lookup: CDR1 MNHEY, CDR2 SVGAGI. CDR3 protein: CASSYVVNSPLHF. The CDR3 nucleotides are TGTGCCAGCAGTTACGTAGTAAATTCACCCCTCCACTTT.

The rearrangement joins TRBV5-1 to TRBJ1-4; D is possibly TRBD1 (5 bases). The CDR3 length is 17 residues. CDR1 SGHRS and CDR2 YFSETQ come from the germline V gene. V lost 1 base and J 4 bases, leaving 17 bases between the germline ends. Written as DNA, the CDR3 is TGCGCCAGCAGCTTGTATACAGGCCACGACCTTAATGAAAAACTGTTTTTT. The encoded protein is CASSLYTGHDLNEKLFF. The full variable domain, completed using reference TRBV5-1 and TRBJ1-4, is KAGVTQTPRYLIKTRGQQVTLSCSPISGHRSVSWYQQTPGQGLQFLFEYFSETQRNKGNFPGRFSGRQFSNSRSEMNVSTLELGDSALYLCASSLYTGHDLNEKLFFGSGTQLSVL.

The chain couples TRBV2 to TRBJ1-5, with D possibly TRBD1 on 5 matching bases. The CDR3 is 13 amino acids. Germline CDR1 and CDR2: SNHLY and FYNNEI. With 3 bases removed from V and 7 bases from J, the gap between germline ends came to 10 bases. CDR3: CASSDQGGQPQHF. As DNA, the CDR3 is TGTGCCAGCAGTGACCAGGGAGGCCAGCCCCAGCATTTT.

The genes are TRBV9 and TRBJ1-1; D may be TRBD1 (6 bases). The CDR3 runs to 15 residues. Per the germline V gene, CDR1 is SGDLS and CDR2 is YYNGEE. Trimming shortened V by 3 bases and J by 5 bases, and 17 bases separated the two germline ends. CDR3: CASSARDTLSTEAFF. In DNA, the CDR3 is TGTGCCAGCAGCGCCCGGGACACCTTGTCAACTGAAGCTTTCTTT.

This sequence joins TRBV4-3 and TRBJ1-1; TRBD1 matches 8 bases. Germline V gene lookup returns CDR1 LGHNA and CDR2 YSLEER. Trimming cost V 7 bases and J 7 bases; bases outside gene matches: 11. The CDR3 consists of 14 residues. As DNA, the CDR3 is TGCGCCAGCACCCGGACAGGGAGATTGGGTGAAGCTTTCTTT. This sequence encodes CASTRTGRLGEAFF.

This chain joins TRBV19 and TRBJ1-1, with TRBD1 identical over 7 bases. The V gene end was trimmed by 4 bases and the J gene end by 0 bases; junction bases not matched to a gene: 8. This CDR3 spans 16 amino acids. Germline loops: CDR1 LNHDA, CDR2 SQIVND (reference sequence). CDR3 protein: CASSSHRGVMNTEAFF. For the CDR3, the DNA is TGTGCCAGTAGTAGCCACAGGGGAGTAATGAACACTGAAGCTTTCTTT.

V is TRBV4-3 and J is TRBJ1-5, with 7 bases aligning to TRBD1. Germline CDR1 LGHNA, CDR2 YSLEER. J lost 2 bases, V lost 1 base, and 2 bases had no gene match. CDR3 length: 15 residues. Here the CDR3 reads CASSQGQGRNQPQHF. The CDR3 DNA reads as TGCGCCAGCAGCCAAGGACAGGGTCGCAATCAGCCCCAGCATTTT.

The rearrangement joins TRBV6-5 to TRBJ2-3; D might be TRBD2 (5 bases). In germline, CDR1 is MNHEY, CDR2 SVGAGI. V was clipped by 7 bases and J by 6 bases, with 20 bases between them. The CDR3 runs 15 residues. CDR3 amino acids: CASNPLGHTTDTQYF. The CDR3 nucleotides read TGTGCCAGCAACCCACTAGGGCACACCACCGATACGCAGTATTTT.

The chain combines TRBV5-1 with TRBJ2-1, with 10 positions matching TRBD2. Germline V CDR1 and CDR2: SGHRS, YFSETQ. The CDR3 is 15 residues long. V dropped 4 bases and J dropped 6; count of bases not matched to a gene: 7. This CDR3 is CASSLQAGGFNEQFF. CDR3 in DNA: TGCGCCAGCAGCCTCCAAGCGGGGGGGTTCAATGAGCAGTTCTTC.

V gene TRBV7-8 combines with J gene TRBJ2-2; 12 bases agree with TRBD2. The CDR3 runs to 15 residues. The V segment lost 5 bases and the J segment 7 bases; nucleotides outside the gene matches: 5. Germline lookup yields CDR1 SGHVS and CDR2 FQNEAQ. The CDR3 bases are TGTGCCAGCAGCCCTGGACTAGCGGGATACGGGGAGCTGTTTTTT. It encodes CASSPGLAGYGELFF.

This clone was counted a single time. In nucleotides, the CDR3 is TGTGCCAGCTCACTCACCGTCCGGACAGGGGGGAACACTGAAGCTTTCTTT. Translation: CASSLTVRTGGNTEAFF. This chain joins TRBV18 and TRBJ1-1; 10 positions agree with TRBD1. The germline V gene encodes CDR1 KGHSH and CDR2 LQKENI. The trim removed 4 bases at V and 1 base at J, leaving 9 bases unmatched. This CDR3 comprises 17 residues.

V gene TRBV6-4 combines with J gene TRBJ2-2; 8 bases fit TRBD2. Germline V gives CDR1 MRHNA, CDR2 SNTAGT. The CDR3 has 15 amino acids. Unmatched junction bases numbered 4, after V lost 6 bases and J lost 1 base. The CDR3 sequence: CASSTLAGNTGELFF. CDR3 nucleotide sequence: TGTGCCAGCAGCACGCTAGCGGGGAACACCGGGGAGCTGTTTTTT.

J is TRBJ2-7 and V is TRBV11-2; D might be TRBD2 (7 bases). V was shortened by 5 bases and J by 0 bases, with 17 bases between the two germline ends. The CDR3 runs 16 residues. The germline V gene encodes CDR1 SGHAT and CDR2 FQNNGV. CDR3 in amino acids: CASSGVRGRDSYEQYF. The CDR3 region has the DNA TGTGCCAGCAGCGGGGTGCGGGGGCGCGACTCCTACGAGCAGTACTTC. Full variable domain (outside the CDR3, taken from reference TRBV11-2 and TRBJ2-7): EAGVAQSPRYKIIEKRQSVAFWCNPISGHATLYWYQQILGQGPKLLIQFQNNGVVDDSQLPKDRFSAERLKGVDSTLKIQPAKLEDSAVYLCASSGVRGRDSYEQYFGPGTRLTVT.

The genes are TRBV11-2 and TRBJ2-1; D unclear. The germline CDR1 and CDR2 sequences are SGHAT and FQNNGV. The CDR3 totals 12 residues. Between the trimmed V and J ends, which lost 1 base and 8 bases, there was a span of 6 bases. The CDR3 nucleotides are TGTGCCAGCAGCTTAGGGAGTGATGAGCAGTTCTTC. The encoded protein is CASSLGSDEQFF.

This chain joins TRBV5-1 and TRBJ1-1; TRBD1 might be the D (5 bases). V dropped 0 bases and J dropped 2 bases, with 14 bases sitting between them. This CDR3 has 16 residues. Per germline, CDR1 SGHRS and CDR2 YFSETQ. CDR3 protein: CASSLGQGLFNTEAFF. In nucleotides, the CDR3 is TGCGCCAGCAGCTTGGGGCAGGGCCTCTTTAACACTGAAGCTTTCTTT.

The chain uses TRBV30 and TRBJ2-3, with D unresolved. The CDR3 totals 11 residues. Germline lookup yields CDR1 GTSNPN and CDR2 SVGIG (reference sequence). With 1 base removed from V and 5 bases from J, the gap between germline ends came to 4 bases. The CDR3 DNA reads as TGTGCCTGGAGTGACAGAGATACGCAGTATTTT. This gives the protein CAWSDRDTQYF.

The V call is TRBV9, the J call TRBJ2-7; D is possibly TRBD1 (5 bases). CDR3 length: 13 amino acids. Germline CDR1 SGDLS, CDR2 YYNGEE. V was clipped by 3 bases and J by 6 bases, with 13 bases between them. The CDR3 DNA sequence: TGTGCCAGCAGCGCCTCCAGGGCTTCCGAGCAGTACTTC. Translating it yields CASSASRASEQYF.

This clone is deemed medium-sized. The chain couples TRBV28 to TRBJ1-2; D ambiguous. This CDR3 is built from 14 residues. Trimming took 5 bases from V and 7 from J, leaving 17 bases between them. Germline CDR1 MDHEN, CDR2 SYDVKM. The CDR3 reads CASSPARVFGGYTF. CDR3 bases: TGTGCCAGCAGTCCCGCGAGGGTGTTTGGTGGCTACACCTTC.

V and J are TRBV19 and TRBJ2-5; no firm D call. The CDR3 runs 16 residues. Germline CDR1 and CDR2: LNHDA and SQIVND (reference sequence). Trimming removed 1 base from V and 2 bases from J, with 14 bases in between. As DNA, the CDR3 is TGTGCCAGTAGTATAGGGGGTTTAGGCCCGCAAGAGACCCAGTACTTC. It translates to CASSIGGLGPQETQYF.

V usage is TRBV10-3 and J usage is TRBJ2-1; 12 bases align to TRBD2. The CDR3 spans 15 residues. J gave up 7 bases and V 3 bases, and 4 bases lay outside the gene matches. Per the germline V gene, CDR1 is ENHRY and CDR2 is SYGVKD. The DNA of the CDR3 is TGTGCCATCAGTGAACTAGCGGGGGGCGTAAATGAGCAGTTCTTC. This encodes CAISELAGGVNEQFF.

The V and J genes are TRBV11-2 and TRBJ2-5; 8 bases fit TRBD2. Germline-derived CDR1 and CDR2 are SGHAT and FQNNGV. This CDR3 has 16 residues. The junction had 21 bases not matched to a gene; V was cut back by 7 bases and J by 11 bases. CDR3 sequence: CASNPGGGSGRAQQYF. CDR3 nucleotides: TGTGCCAGCAACCCGGGCGGTGGGAGCGGGAGAGCTCAGCAGTACTTC.

This clone was counted between two and nine times. The DNA of the CDR3 is TGTGCCATCAGCACCGGGTCAGTCTACGAGCAGTACTTC. Encoded protein: CAISTGSVYEQYF. The V call is TRBV10-3, the J call TRBJ2-7, with D unclear. The germline gives CDR1 ENHRY, CDR2 SYGVKD. CDR3 length: 13 residues. V was clipped by 6 bases and J by 3 bases, with 12 bases between them.

This rearrangement joins TRBV11-3 to TRBJ2-7, with D perhaps TRBD2 (5 bases). The CDR3 has 14 amino acids. Trimming stripped 8 bases from V and 1 base from J, with 15 bases between. Germline lookup yields CDR1 SGHNT and CDR2 YENEEA. CDR3 region: CASGSGPGSYEQYF. As DNA, the CDR3 is TGTGCCAGCGGGTCCGGCCCGGGGTCCTACGAGCAGTACTTC.

The chain uses TRBV4-2 and TRBJ1-2; 7 nucleotides match TRBD1. The V and J ends lost 5 bases and 3 bases, in that order; junction bases with no gene match: 6. There are 14 residues in the CDR3. The germline CDR1 and CDR2 sequences are LGHNA and YNFKEQ. CDR3 in DNA: TGTGCCAGCAGCTATGTCGGGACAGACTATGGCTACACCTTC. It encodes CASSYVGTDYGYTF.

V is TRBV7-8 and J is TRBJ2-7; the D gene is possibly TRBD2 (6 bases). CDR1 is SGHVS and CDR2 is FQNEAQ in the germline V gene. The CDR3 consists of 15 residues. Trimming pared 5 bases from V and 2 bases from J, leaving 16 bases between. The CDR3 sequence is CASSLGGVGTYEQYF. The CDR3 DNA follows: TGTGCCAGCAGCCTCGGCGGGGTGGGCACCTACGAGCAGTACTTC. The full variable domain, in which reference TRBV7-8 and TRBJ2-7 provide the parts outside the CDR3, is GAGVSQSPRYKVAKRGQDVALRCDPISGHVSLFWYQQALGQGPEFLTYFQNEAQLDKSGLPSDRFFAERPEGSVSTLKIQRTQQEDSAVYLCASSLGGVGTYEQYFGPGTRLTVT.

This clone was observed a single time. This chain links TRBV21-1 with TRBJ1-5; the table's D gene call, TRBD1, was not cross checked with the DNA. TRBV21-1 is flagged as a pseudogene. The length of the CDR3 is 17 residues. The CDR3 is CASSKEATDWSNQPQHF. CDR3 DNA sequence: TGTGCCAGCAGCAAAGAGGCCACAGATTGGAGCAATCAGCCCCAGCATTTT.